These 2 T cell receptor beta chains originate from one sample sequenced in a study of shared T cell receptors in the human thymus. The assay was immunoSEQ multiplex PCR, and TCRdb's table has in-frame clones only and misses some. The data contain approximately 730,000 clones, 80% to 90% of them singletons. In addition, the sample was reused for a study of human thymus T cells.

The sample comprised thymocytes. All receptors derive from a girl younger than two with a congenital heart defect.

The chain links TRBV19 to TRBJ2-3; TRBD1 is a possible D gene (6 bases). Germline V gives CDR1 LNHDA, CDR2 SQIVND (reference sequence). Trimming left V 7 bases short and J 0 bases short, with 11 bases between. The CDR3 extends over 14 amino acids. The CDR3 loop reads CASTSGASTDTQYF. The CDR3 DNA sequence: TGTGCCAGTACTTCAGGGGCTAGCACAGATACGCAGTATTTT.

The chain recombines TRBV6-5 with TRBJ2-3; TRBD2 aligns across 9 bases. From germline, CDR1 is MNHEY and CDR2 SVGAGI. V lost 0 bases to trimming and J lost 6 bases; unmatched junction nucleotides: 7. This CDR3 is 16 amino acids long. In DNA, the CDR3 is TGTGCCAGCAGTTACTCGATAGCGGGGGTGCGGGATACGCAGTATTTT. It yields the protein CASSYSIAGVRDTQYF.